The clone carrying this T cell receptor beta chain was seen only once. Repertoires were generated with immunoSEQ multiplex PCR, while TCRdb's copy carries only in-frame clones and drops some. The sample records 1,500,000 or so clones, roughly 96% being singletons. Trimming removed 3 bases from V and 8 bases from J; junction bases left unmatched: 9. The germline V gene encodes CDR1 MDHEN and CDR2 SYDVKM. This CDR3 spans 15 amino acids. This entry comes from a study of shared clonotypes between healthy human individuals. The wider study: There were three CD4 naive, three CD4 memory, two CD8 naive and one CD8 memory plates per donor.

The TCR comes from a man in his thirties or forties in good health. The chain is built from TRBV28 and TRBJ2-1; 8 bases match TRBD2. What was sequenced was naive CD4+ T cells sorted from blood. Subset noted: CD45RA+ positively selected. The CDR3 is CASSFPERGRHEQFF. In DNA form, the CDR3 reads TGTGCCAGCAGTTTCCCTGAGCGGGGGAGGCATGAGCAGTTCTTC.